These 23 T cell receptor beta chains originate from one sample sequenced in a study of blood T cell repertoires in COVID-19. Generated by immunoSEQ multiplex PCR, the TCRdb table keeps only in-frame clones and is missing some. Of approximately 61,000 clones in the sample, 77% were seen once. Sample: peripheral blood. These receptors were taken from a human donor in a cohort sampled during active COVID-19.

DNA of the CDR3: TGTGCCAGCAGTCTCCTTAGCGGGGGGAACTACGAGCAGTACTTC. Translating gives CASSLLSGGNYEQYF. The chain employs TRBV27 and TRBJ2-7; 10 nucleotides agree with TRBD2. The CDR3 has 15 residues. Trimming removed 5 bases from V and 3 bases from J; junction bases left unmatched: 7. Germline CDR1 and CDR2: MNHEY and SMNVEV (reference sequence).

This clone was found once. V is TRBV5-5 and J is TRBJ2-4; the D gene is possibly TRBD2 (6 bases). V was trimmed by 0 bases and J by 7 bases, leaving 14 bases between them. CDR1 is SGHKS, CDR2 YYEKEE, per germline (reference sequence). The length of the CDR3 is 15 residues. CDR3 sequence (DNA): TGTGCCAGCAGCTTGGTAGGAGGGGCGGGGAACATTCAGTACTTC. Its protein product is CASSLVGGAGNIQYF.

The chain's CDR3 is CSGTGLAGGGRDTQYF. The CDR3 DNA follows: TGCAGCGGGACGGGACTAGCGGGAGGGGGTAGAGATACGCAGTATTTT. This chain joins TRBV29-1 and TRBJ2-3, with 16 bases matching TRBD2. The CDR3 has 16 amino acids. After removal of 7 bases from V and 5 bases from J, the junction contained 9 bases not matched to a gene. Germline V gene lookup returns CDR1 SQVTM and CDR2 ANQGSEA.

The chain combines TRBV6-5 with TRBJ2-1; D is unresolved. The CDR3 is 11 residues long. The germline CDR1 and CDR2 sequences are MNHEY and SVGAGI. V shed 8 bases and J shed 6 bases, with 8 bases lying between them. CDR3 nucleotides: TGTGCCAGCCCCCAGTTCAATGAGCAGTTCTTC. Amino acid sequence: CASPQFNEQFF.

The chain couples TRBV4-3 to TRBJ2-3; no clear D gene. Trimming shortened V by 5 bases and J by 2 bases, and 14 bases separated the two germline ends. Germline V gene sequence: CDR1 LGHNA, CDR2 YSLEER. The CDR3 extends over 15 amino acids. CDR3 sequence reads: CASSNPGRDTDTQYF. The DNA of the CDR3 is TGCGCCAGCAGCAACCCAGGTCGAGACACAGATACGCAGTATTTT.

The V and J genes are TRBV15 and TRBJ2-7; D ambiguous. The CDR3 has 16 amino acids. The germline gives CDR1 LNHNV, CDR2 YYDKDF (reference sequence). V lost 1 base to trimming and J lost 0 bases, with 13 bases between them. The CDR3 is CATSRGMERSSYEQYF. The CDR3, as DNA: TGTGCCACCAGCAGAGGGATGGAACGGAGCTCCTACGAGCAGTACTTC.

V and J are TRBV11-3 and TRBJ2-1; no firm D call. In germline, CDR1 is SGHNT, CDR2 YENEEA. V shed 4 bases and J shed 5 bases, with 21 bases lying between them. The CDR3 is 17 residues long. CDR3 in amino acids: CASSSPKNGLMNNEQFF. CDR3 nucleotide sequence: TGTGCCAGCAGCTCTCCTAAGAACGGTTTGATGAACAATGAGCAGTTCTTC.

This rearrangement joins TRBV3-1 (or the pseudogene TRBV3-2) to TRBJ1-4; the D gene is possibly TRBD1 (5 bases). Trimming took off 8 bases at V and 5 bases at J, with 18 bases between the two ends. This CDR3 contains 15 residues. CDR1 is LGHDT and CDR2 is YNNKEL in the germline V gene (reference sequence). CDR3 DNA sequence: TGTGCCAGCGCAAACGGAGGGACGGGGAATGAAAAACTGTTTTTT. Translated: CASANGGTGNEKLFF.

The chain links TRBV6-5 to TRBJ1-2; 7 bases match TRBD1. This CDR3 contains 13 residues. Germline V gene data show CDR1 as MNHEY and CDR2 as SVGAGI. The V gene end was trimmed by 6 bases and the J gene end by 3 bases; junction bases not matched to a gene: 4. The CDR3 DNA is TGTGCCAGCAGGCTCGACAGGGACTATGGCTACACCTTC. It translates to CASRLDRDYGYTF.

This clone was found a few times. The chain combines TRBV10-3 with TRBJ1-5, with 8 nucleotides matching TRBD1. The CDR3 has 13 amino acids. From germline, CDR1 is ENHRY and CDR2 SYGVKD. Trimming at V came to 7 bases and at J to 5 bases, leaving 4 bases not matched to a gene. In DNA, the CDR3 is TGTGCCATCAACCAGGACAGGGATCAGCCCCAGCATTTT. Translating it yields CAINQDRDQPQHF.

The V call is TRBV6-1, the J call TRBJ1-4; tentative D call: TRBD1 (5 bases). V gave up 3 bases and J gave up 8 bases, with 10 bases separating them. The CDR3 length is 13 residues. CDR1 and CDR2 from the germline V gene are MNHNS and SASEGT. CDR3 residues: CASSDRVGEKLFF. The CDR3 bases are TGTGCCAGCAGTGACAGGGTCGGCGAAAAACTGTTTTTT.

This chain connects TRBV10-3 to TRBJ2-5; 14 bases agree with TRBD2. V gave up 10 bases and J gave up 1 base; unmatched junction bases: 2. This CDR3 has 14 residues. The germline gives CDR1 ENHRY, CDR2 SYGVKD. Written as DNA, the CDR3 is TGTGCCACCGGGACTAGCGGGGGCCAAGAGACCCAGTACTTC. Translation: CATGTSGGQETQYF.

This chain connects TRBV12-5 to TRBJ1-4, with TRBD1 matching 10 bases. The J segment lost 6 bases and the V segment lost 7 bases, leaving 8 bases of the junction unmatched. This CDR3 spans 15 amino acids. CDR1 is LGHNT, CDR2 FRNRAP, per germline. The CDR3 nucleotides are TGTGCTAGTGTCGAGCAAGGACAGGGGGATGAAAAACTGTTTTTT. Its translation: CASVEQGQGDEKLFF.

The chain is built from TRBV9 and TRBJ2-5; possible D gene TRBD1, 6 bases. This CDR3 has 15 amino acids. Germline CDR1 SGDLS, CDR2 YYNGEE. The V and J ends lost 0 bases and 5 bases respectively, with 14 bases between them. This chain's CDR3 is CASSVATGPRETQYF. DNA for the CDR3: TGTGCCAGCAGCGTAGCCACAGGGCCTCGGGAGACCCAGTACTTC.

The chain uses TRBV6-5 and TRBJ2-1, with TRBD2 matching 14 bases. The junction had 6 bases not matched to a gene; V was cut back by 4 bases and J by 7 bases. Per the germline V gene, CDR1 is MNHEY and CDR2 is SVGAGI. This CDR3 is 16 amino acids long. The CDR3 region has the DNA TGTGCCAGCAGTTCCCGGACTAGCGGGAGGCCTAATGAGCAGTTCTTC. It codes for CASSSRTSGRPNEQFF.

This clone rates as large. The CDR3 spells CASSIMAGGAQHF. CDR3 coding DNA: TGTGCCAGTAGTATCATGGCCGGGGGGGCCCAGCATTTT. The gene calls are TRBV19 and TRBJ1-5, with D possibly TRBD1 on 5 matching bases. CDR1 and CDR2 from the germline V gene are LNHDA and SQIVND (reference sequence). The CDR3 has 13 residues. V gave up 3 bases and J gave up 11 bases, with 14 bases separating them.

The rearrangement links TRBV20-1 to TRBJ2-7; D may be TRBD2 (6 bases). Germline lookup yields CDR1 DFQATT and CDR2 SNEGSKA (reference sequence). The CDR3 contains 12 residues. V shed 3 bases and J shed 7 bases, with 13 bases lying between them. The CDR3 DNA reads TGCAGTGCTAGTGACGGGAGCGAGGAGCAGTACTTC. It encodes CSASDGSEEQYF.

The chain uses TRBV9 and TRBJ1-1; 7 positions match TRBD1. After removal of 3 bases from V and 4 bases from J, the junction contained 6 bases not matched to a gene. The CDR3 covers 14 residues. Germline V gene data show CDR1 as SGDLS and CDR2 as YYNGEE. For the CDR3, the DNA is TGTGCCAGCAGCGCCCACAGGGGTGGCACTGAAGCTTTCTTT. Protein: CASSAHRGGTEAFF.

This clone was seen only a few times. V usage is TRBV5-4 and J usage is TRBJ1-2; D is possibly TRBD1 (5 bases). The CDR3 contains 16 residues. V was cut by 0 bases and J by 6 bases, with 18 bases left in between. CDR1 is SGHNT and CDR2 is YYREEE in the germline V gene (reference sequence). CDR3 coding DNA: TGTGCCAGCAGCTTGGCGTCATGGGGGGTGAAGGATGGCTACACCTTC. Protein sequence: CASSLASWGVKDGYTF.

The V call is TRBV3-1 (or the pseudogene TRBV3-2), the J call TRBJ2-1; 11 bases line up with TRBD2. The CDR3 extends over 15 amino acids. The germline V gene encodes CDR1 LGHDT and CDR2 YNNKEL (reference sequence). The junction had 4 bases not matched to a gene; V was cut back by 2 bases and J by 7 bases. The DNA of the CDR3 is TGTGCCAGCAGCCAACTAGCGGGGGGCCGGAATGAGCAGTTCTTC. Its translation: CASSQLAGGRNEQFF.

The chain combines TRBV19 with TRBJ2-5, with 9 bases that match TRBD2. The CDR3 is made up of 17 amino acids. V lost 5 bases to trimming and J lost 5 bases; unmatched junction nucleotides: 15. Per the germline V gene, CDR1 is LNHDA and CDR2 is SQIVND (reference sequence). CDR3 DNA: TGTGCCAGTAGTGTGAGCTTTAGCGGGAGTTTCTGGGAGACCCAGTACTTC. This encodes CASSVSFSGSFWETQYF.

This clone was seen only once. This chain joins TRBV9 and TRBJ1-2, with 9 bases identical to TRBD1. Germline lookup yields CDR1 SGDLS and CDR2 YYNGEE. The length of the CDR3 is 14 residues. V was clipped by 4 bases and J by 6 bases; unmatched bases: 7. CDR3 coding DNA: TGTGCCAGCAGCCCGGGACAGGGTACGAATGGCTACACCTTC. Translation gives CASSPGQGTNGYTF. Full variable domain (rest looked up from reference TRBV9 and TRBJ1-2): DSGVTQTPKHLITATGQRVTLRCSPRSGDLSVYWYQQSLDQGLQFLIQYYNGEERAKGNILERFSAQQFPDLHSELNLSSLELGDSALYFCASSPGQGTNGYTFGSGTRLTVV.

The chain is built from TRBV28 and TRBJ2-3, with D perhaps matching TRBD1 (6 bases). V was clipped by 8 bases and J by 3 bases, with 24 bases between them. CDR1 is MDHEN, CDR2 SYDVKM, per germline. The CDR3 runs to 17 residues. The CDR3: CASSPSSGGTRTDTQYF. The CDR3 DNA is TGTGCCAGCTCCCCTTCGAGTGGGGGCACGCGGACAGATACGCAGTATTTT.